Listed below are T cell receptor beta chains from one sample, sequenced in a study of cytomegalovirus exposure and HLA in healthy donors. Profiling relied on immunoSEQ multiplex PCR, and the TCRdb table lists in-frame clones only, not all of them. The sample lists some 160,000 clones, around 73% occurring once. The sequenced sample was PBMCs. These receptors came from a male donor in good health and CMV-seronegative. Both conserved end residues are part of each CDR3. Fields, in order: J gene, clone size, D gene, V gene, CDR3 DNA, CDR3 protein. The D gene is left open where the match is weak. The listing skips clone size in some rows; elsewhere it reads once, few, many or a size class.

TRBJ2-7 once TRBD1 TRBV19 TGTGCCAGTAGTTTCAGACAGGGGTCGGTCGAGCAGTACTTC CASSFRQGSVEQYF
TRBJ2-3 NA NA TRBV11-3 TGTGCCAGCAGCTTAGGGCCTAGCGACTACACAGATACGCAGTATTTT CASSLGPSDYTDTQYF
TRBJ2-7 NA TRBD2 TRBV7-2 TGTGCCAGCAGCTCTAGCGGGAGCTCCTACGAGCAGTACTTC CASSSSGSSYEQYF
TRBJ2-7 NA TRBD1 TRBV5-6 TGTGCCAGCAGCTATACAGGGGGGAAAGCCTACGAGCAGTACTTC CASSYTGGKAYEQYF
TRBJ1-3 NA NA TRBV9 TGTGCCAGCAGCGTACCAGGGAATGGAAACACCATATATTTT CASSVPGNGNTIYF
TRBJ2-5 few NA TRBV7-2 TGTGCCAGCAGCTTACGACAGAATCAAGAGACCCAGTACTTC CASSLRQNQETQYF
TRBJ1-1 NA TRBD1 TRBV5-1 TGCGCCAGCAGCTTGGCTGGCAGGGGGACCACTGAAGCTTTCTTT CASSLAGRGTTEAFF
TRBJ2-3 NA NA TRBV5-1 TGCGCCAGCAGCCTCGAGGTTGATACGCAGTATTTT CASSLEVDTQYF
TRBJ2-6 NA TRBD1 TRBV5-6 TGTGCCAGCAGCTTGGTAGGGACAGGGGGCTATGTCCTGACTTTC CASSLVGTGGYVLTF
TRBJ2-2 NA NA TRBV19 TGTGCCAGTAGTATAGGTTTGAGCCGCGGGGAGCTGTTTTTT CASSIGLSRGELFF
TRBJ2-1 NA NA TRBV7-8 TGTGCCAGCAGCTTAGGGGTAGCGGACTTATACAATGAGCAGTTCTTC CASSLGVADLYNEQFF
TRBJ2-1 NA TRBD1 TRBV5-4 TGTGCCAGCAGCTTGACAGGGGCAAATGAGCAGTTCTTC CASSLTGANEQFF
TRBJ1-1 NA NA TRBV6-5 TGTGCCAGCAGTTATGACCGAGGCACTGAAGCTTTCTTT CASSYDRGTEAFF
TRBJ1-2 NA TRBD1 TRBV28 TGTGCCAGCTTGGGACAGCAGATTTATGGCTACACCTTC CASLGQQIYGYTF
TRBJ2-2 NA TRBD1 TRBV11-3 TGTGCCAGCAGCCCGTCTTTGTGGGGACAGGGGAACACCGGGGAGCTGTTTTTT CASSPSLWGQGNTGELFF
TRBJ2-1 NA TRBD2 TRBV5-1 TGCGCCAGCAGCTTAACTAGCGGGCAACACAATGAGCAGTTCTTC CASSLTSGQHNEQFF